The rows below give T cell receptor beta chains drawn from one sample of a study of beta chain features in type 1 diabetes. Profiled with immunoSEQ multiplex PCR; TCRdb holds only in-frame clones, not every one. The data show 130,000 to 150,000 clones, around a tenth seen once. The sequenced material came from central memory CD4+ T cells from blood. The receptors come from a man younger than 35 in good health. Each CDR3 is given with its conserved first and last residue.

cdr3_length	j_call	v_call	cdr3_aa
14	TRBJ2-2	TRBV7-3	CASSALGGAGELFF
15	TRBJ2-1	TRBV11-3	CASSWSGGAGNEQFF
15	TRBJ2-2	TRBV5-4	CASSPGTSVTGELFF
15	TRBJ1-6	TRBV6-6	CASSRTGSYNSPLHF
16	TRBJ2-5	TRBV7-8	CASRGGTRSKGETQYF
15	TRBJ1-5	TRBV23-1	CASSQSGGDNQPQHF
14	TRBJ2-5	TRBV6-1	CASRPGQGAETQYF
16	TRBJ2-2	TRBV6-5	CASSYHGTGSIGELFF
16	TRBJ2-5	TRBV11-2	CASSTRGAGGEETQYF
15	TRBJ2-1	TRBV7-2	CASSAGQPGYNEQFF
17	TRBJ2-5	TRBV7-9	CASSRGTSGTAQETQYF
11	TRBJ2-7	TRBV20-1	CSAEVGDEQYF
13	TRBJ1-2	TRBV7-2	CASSLGRNYGYTF
15	TRBJ1-3	TRBV25-1	CASSDEVGSGNTIYF
15	TRBJ2-1	TRBV10-3	CAISESTSGNNEQFF
15	TRBJ2-7	TRBV30	CAWNFVTGAGREQYF
15	TRBJ2-6	TRBV6-1	CATDRGDSGANVLTF
13	TRBJ1-5	TRBV30	CAWSVNSEKPQHF
16	TRBJ2-6	TRBV14	CASSQAGVSGANVLTF
12	TRBJ2-2	TRBV9	CASSVDIGELFF
14	TRBJ1-4	TRBV4-3	CASSQGQGDEKLFF
15	TRBJ2-2	TRBV6-5	CASSYPRGQPGELFF
11	TRBJ1-5	TRBV19	CASGTNQPQHF
15	TRBJ2-7	TRBV7-2	CASSLRQDPPYEQYF
13	TRBJ1-2	TRBV28	CASSPVRGYGYTF
14	TRBJ2-5	TRBV19	CASSDPGGGETQYF
17	TRBJ2-4	TRBV2	CASSSPWIAGSKNIQYF
15	TRBJ1-5	TRBV18	CASSPTTGGGQPQHF
13	TRBJ2-1	TRBV6-5	CASRPVSSYEQFF
16	TRBJ2-7	TRBV4-3	CASSRGGRVDSYEQYF
17	TRBJ1-6	TRBV4-3	CASSQGDRGLNNSPLHF
14	TRBJ2-3	TRBV5-4	CASSKQGGTDTQYF
15	TRBJ2-5	TRBV28	CASRTGTGLAETQYF
16	TRBJ2-7	TRBV11-1	CASSLGAGIIPYEQYF
13	TRBJ2-3	TRBV4-1	CASSRQGTDTQYF
12	TRBJ2-1	TRBV7-3	CASSRTVNEQFF
15	TRBJ2-5	TRBV11-3	CASSLGYGGGETQYF
15	TRBJ1-2	TRBV5-4	CASSARQGDPYGYTF
16	TRBJ1-6	TRBV7-3	CASSLVGDRGPSPLHF
14	TRBJ1-5	TRBV5-6	CASSLRGINQPQHF
14	TRBJ1-4	TRBV18	CASSPGQGGRELFF
15	TRBJ1-2	TRBV15	CATSRDKNRAYGYTF
14	TRBJ1-1	TRBV11-2	CASSPWGGNTEAFF
15	TRBJ2-2	TRBV9	CASSALSGNTGELFF
14	TRBJ2-4	TRBV7-2	CASSLDLTSGDKYF
14	TRBJ1-4	TRBV11-2	CASSLQGLSEKLFF
15	TRBJ2-5	TRBV19	CASSIVREAQETQYF
16	TRBJ2-5	TRBV30	CAWSALYLRIQETQYF
12	TRBJ2-3	TRBV11-2	CASSLQGDTQYF
14	TRBJ2-1	TRBV11-2	CASSFSNGANEQFF
15	TRBJ2-3	TRBV14	CASSQVVGEPDTQYF
12	TRBJ1-5	TRBV23-1	CASSQREQPQHF
16	TRBJ2-3	TRBV5-1	CASSPVAGGSTDTQYF
15	TRBJ2-7	TRBV6-5	CASSRSQGPSGEQYF
17	TRBJ2-7	TRBV7-2	CASSPGSLAGARGEQYF
14	TRBJ2-7	TRBV5-1	CASSRTEVSYEQYF
14	TRBJ1-3	TRBV28	CASMDRVSGNTIYF
11	TRBJ2-7	TRBV27	CASSTTYEQYF
15	TRBJ2-3	TRBV7-2	CASSLGQPPRDTQYF